This TCR beta chain was documented in a study of blood T cells in healthy people across ages. The authors ran a second PCR of about 6 to 11 cycles using a sample-barcoded 5' primer and a J-beta primer mix. Paired-end reads containing CDR3 totaled no fewer than 3 million for each sample. One entry per CDR3 protein results from TCRdb running MiXCR on the 5' RACE reads. The sample records 1.5 million to 2 million distinct CDR3 sequences, 49% being singletons. The CDR3 is 13 residues long. J was trimmed by 4 bases and V by 8 bases; bases with no gene match: 4. Germline V CDR1 and CDR2: MRHNA, SNTAGT. V is TRBV6-4 and J is TRBJ2-3, with 9 bases identical to TRBD1. This TCR was recovered from a woman in her 40s in good health. Sequences were obtained from blood. The CDR3 DNA is TGTGCCAGCGGGGACAGGGAGGCAGATACGCAGTATTTT. Translation: CASGDREADTQYF.